The rows below give T cell receptor beta chains drawn from one sample of a study of patients and donors after allogeneic stem cell transplantation. TCRdb used MiXCR to reprocess the RT-PCR reads, holding one entry per CDR3 protein. The sample has about 74,000 distinct CDR3 sequences, 26% seen once. Specimen: blood, either unsorted or a sorted T cell fraction (not recorded which). The receptors were gathered from a human donor who was either an allogeneic HSCT recipient or a stem cell or donor lymphocyte infusion donor (not recorded which). It is not recorded whose cells these are; they may come from a transplant donor. The CDR3 runs from the conserved cysteine through the conserved F or W. The D gene is left open where the match is weak. Where a row states a size, it is once, few, many or the class of an expanded clone; other rows omit it.

TRBV20-1	TRBJ2-1	14	.	.	TGCAGTGCTACCAGGGTGAGCTCCTACAATGAGCAGTTCTTC	CSATRVSSYNEQFF
TRBV4-3	TRBJ1-2	14	.	few	TGCGCCAGCAGCCAAGGTATAACGTACAGGAGCTACACCTTC	CASSQGITYRSYTF
TRBV6-5	TRBJ2-1	15	.	.	TGTGCCAGCAGTTCCACAGGGGGGGTACACAATGAGCAGTTCTTC	CASSSTGGVHNEQFF
TRBV15	TRBJ1-1	15	TRBD1	few	TGTGCCACCAGCAGATTGCCAGACAGGGGATTTGAAGCTTTCTTT	CATSRLPDRGFEAFF
TRBV15	TRBJ2-7	14	.	.	TGTGTCACCAGCAGAGATCCTGTGAGGGACGAGCAGTACTTC	CVTSRDPVRDEQYF
TRBV6-1	TRBJ2-2	14	TRBD2	.	TGTGCCAGCAGTGTAGGGACTAGAGCCGGGGAGCTGTTTTTT	CASSVGTRAGELFF
TRBV6-2/TRBV6-3	TRBJ2-1	11	.	.	TGTGCCAGCAGTTACAGGAATGAGCAGTTCTTC	CASSYRNEQFF
TRBV5-1	TRBJ2-1	15	TRBD2	few	TGCGCCAGCAGCTTGGATGGGACTAGCTACAATGAGCAGTTCTTC	CASSLDGTSYNEQFF
TRBV6-2/TRBV6-3	TRBJ1-5	19	TRBD1	.	TGTGCCAGCAGTAAAGAGACAGGGGGCGCCTCGTGGAGCAATCAGCCCCAGCATTTT	CASSKETGGASWSNQPQHF
TRBV4-3	TRBJ2-3	15	TRBD2	.	TGCGCCAGCAGCCGCAAAGTAGCGGGACCAGATACGCAGTATTTT	CASSRKVAGPDTQYF
TRBV29-1	TRBJ1-1	12	.	many	TGCAGCGTCATACCGGACAGCACTGAAGCTTTCTTT	CSVIPDSTEAFF
TRBV3-1	TRBJ2-5	15	TRBD2	.	TGTGCCAGCAGCCGGGGGACTAGCTCTAAAGAGACCCAGTACTTC	CASSRGTSSKETQYF
TRBV19	TRBJ1-1	13	.	few	TGTGCCACCTCTATGGGGGGCTGGACTGAAGCTTTCTTT	CATSMGGWTEAFF
TRBV5-1	TRBJ1-4	13	.	.	TGCGCCAGCAGCTTTGTGGGGGCAGAAAAACTGTTTTTT	CASSFVGAEKLFF
TRBV5-4	TRBJ2-2	15	.	.	TGTGCCAGCAGCTTATACGAGCCGGGCACCGGGGAGCTGTTTTTT	CASSLYEPGTGELFF
TRBV7-9	TRBJ1-1	15	.	many	TGTGCCAGCAGCTTTGGGGGGCGACTGAACACTGAAGCTTTCTTT	CASSFGGRLNTEAFF
TRBV5-1	TRBJ1-1	14	.	many	TGCGCCAGCAGCTCGGGACGGCTGAACACTGAAGCTTTCTTT	CASSSGRLNTEAFF
TRBV27	TRBJ2-1	16	.	few	TGTGCCAGCAGTTTATTGGGGCCACGAACTTCCAATGAGCAGTTCTTC	CASSLLGPRTSNEQFF
TRBV25-1	TRBJ2-2	15	TRBD1	.	TGTGCCAGCAGTGATAGGGGGCCCAACACCGGGGAGCTGTTTTTT	CASSDRGPNTGELFF
TRBV5-6	TRBJ2-5	14	.	.	TGTGCCAGCAGCTTGGCTCGGGTCGTAGAGACCCAGTACTTC	CASSLARVVETQYF
TRBV7-3	TRBJ1-1	15	TRBD1	few	TGTGCCAGCAGCCATGGGACAGGATCGAACACTGAAGCTTTCTTT	CASSHGTGSNTEAFF
TRBV24-1	TRBJ2-2	14	.	.	TGTGCCACCAAAAGGGGTGCTGGTACCGGGGAGCTGGTTTTT	CATKRGAGTGELVF
TRBV5-1	TRBJ2-1	12	.	.	TGCGCCAGCAGCTTGGGGTTTAGGGAGCAGTTCTTC	CASSLGFREQFF
TRBV12-3/TRBV12-4	TRBJ1-6	12	.	few	TGTGCCAGCAGTTTTGCGAATTCACCCCTCCACTTT	CASSFANSPLHF
TRBV5-1	TRBJ2-2	13	.	.	TGCGCCAGCAGCGATTTTCCTGAGGGGGAGCTGTTTTTT	CASSDFPEGELFF
TRBV5-1	TRBJ1-2	13	.	.	TGCGCCAGCAGCCCGAGTCCCGAGTATGGCTACACCTTC	CASSPSPEYGYTF
TRBV7-3	TRBJ2-2	14	.	once	TGTGCCAGCAGCTTAAGCCAGGGTGCCGGGGAGCTGTTTTTT	CASSLSQGAGELFF
TRBV6-6	TRBJ1-1	14	TRBD1	.	TGTGCCAGCAGTTACGCGGGACAGGAAACTGAAGCTTTCTTT	CASSYAGQETEAFF
TRBV20-1	TRBJ1-2	14	TRBD1	.	TGCAGTGCTAGAGCCATACAGGGGGCTAATGGCTACACCTTC	CSARAIQGANGYTF
TRBV30	TRBJ1-1	14	.	few	TGTGCCTGGAGTGTAGTGCGTTCTGGCGCTGAAGCTTTCTTT	CAWSVVRSGAEAFF
TRBV7-9	TRBJ2-2	14	.	.	TGTGCCAGCAGCTTAGTTGGGGACACCGGGGAGCTGTTTTTT	CASSLVGDTGELFF
TRBV20-1	TRBJ1-5	12	.	few	TGCAGTGCTAGAGATGGTAATCAGCCCCAGCATTTT	CSARDGNQPQHF
TRBV7-9	TRBJ1-2	13	.	few	TGTGCCAGCAGCTTAGCAGTTAACTATGGCTACACCTTC	CASSLAVNYGYTF
TRBV12-3/TRBV12-4	TRBJ1-2	13	.	few	TGTGCCAGCAGCAACAGGGCAGGGTATGGCTACACCTTC	CASSNRAGYGYTF
TRBV11-2	TRBJ1-4	13	.	.	TGTGCCAGCAGCTTAGCCCTGTATGAAAAACTGTTTTTT	CASSLALYEKLFF
TRBV19	TRBJ1-2	11	.	.	TGTGCCACCCTTTGGCTCTATGGCTACACCTTC	CATLWLYGYTF